These 10 T cell receptor beta chains came from one sample sequenced in a study of shared clonotypes between healthy human individuals (TCRdb year 2020). The library relied on the immunoSEQ multiplex PCR assay. As stored in TCRdb, this immuneACCESS dataset retains in-frame rearrangements with V and J assigned. A fraction of the clones does not appear; measured against another copy, unresolved V genes explain less than half of the discrepancy, and the remainder lacks a known reason. The table for this sample lists 1,400,000 or so clones; just under 99% of them were counted only once. The ten top clones hold about 0.35% of the sample. The specimen was naive CD4+ T cells sorted from blood. The cell subset or site label, read with the paper, signifies: CD45RA+ positively selected. Receptor source: a man under 40 in good health.

The chain is built from TRBV7-9 and TRBJ2-7, with 7 bases identical to TRBD1. With 2 bases clipped from V and 0 bases from J, the junction kept 7 bases outside the gene matches. The CDR3 sequence is 16 residues long. Germline V gene lookup returns CDR1 SEHNR and CDR2 FQNEAQ (reference sequence). The CDR3 DNA reads as TGTGCCAGCAGCTTACTGAAGGGACAGAGCTCCTACGAGCAGTACTTC. Its protein is CASSLLKGQSSYEQYF.

This clone was found once. V is TRBV5-4 and J is TRBJ2-3; a weak D match, TRBD1 (6 bases). CDR1 and CDR2 from the germline V gene are SGHNT and YYREEE (reference sequence). CDR3 length: 13 amino acids. The V end lost 4 bases, the J end lost 4 bases, and 10 bases lay between the germline ends. The CDR3: CASSPGQPDTQYF. The CDR3 region has the DNA TGTGCCAGCAGCCCCGGACAGCCAGATACGCAGTATTTT.

Here the CDR3 reads CASSLQIHTGELFF. The CDR3 DNA reads as TGTGCCAGCAGCTTGCAAATCCACACCGGGGAGCTGTTTTTT. The chain links TRBV5-4 to TRBJ2-2, with D unclear. V was clipped by 1 base and J by 3 bases, with 7 bases between them. The CDR3 length is 14 residues. The germline CDR1 and CDR2 sequences are SGHNT and YYREEE (reference sequence).

The chain has TRBV15 and TRBJ1-1; D gene uncertain. This CDR3 has 15 residues. Germline CDR1 LNHNV, CDR2 YYDKDF (reference sequence). Trimming pared 1 base from V and 2 bases from J, leaving 11 bases between. The CDR3 region has the DNA TGTGCCACCAGCAGAGCGTCTGGGCAAAACACTGAAGCTTTCTTT. Protein sequence: CATSRASGQNTEAFF.

The chain couples TRBV5-1 to TRBJ2-1, with D perhaps TRBD1 (5 bases). CDR1 and CDR2 (germline): SGHRS, YFSETQ. V was shortened by 0 bases and J by 8 bases, with 9 bases between the two germline ends. CDR3 length equals 13 residues. The CDR3 loop reads CASSLAGSDEQFF. Written as DNA, the CDR3 is TGCGCCAGCAGCTTGGCAGGGTCAGATGAGCAGTTCTTC.

The chain uses TRBV5-1 and TRBJ1-2, with D possibly TRBD1 on 5 matching bases. The CDR3 runs to 16 residues. CDR1 SGHRS and CDR2 YFSETQ come from the germline V gene. The V gene lost 0 bases and the J gene lost 6 bases, with 18 bases spanning the gap. The CDR3 loop reads CASSLAARGTGNGYTF. The CDR3 DNA sequence: TGCGCCAGCAGCTTGGCCGCACGGGGGACGGGGAATGGCTACACCTTC.

V usage is TRBV13 and J usage is TRBJ2-5, with 7 bases that match TRBD1. Germline loops: CDR1 PRHDT, CDR2 FYEKMQ (reference sequence). J was trimmed by 4 bases and V by 5 bases; bases with no gene match: 10. The CDR3 extends over 15 amino acids. The CDR3 DNA reads TGTGCCAGCAGCACCTCGGGACAGTGGGGAGAGACCCAGTACTTC. Amino acids: CASSTSGQWGETQYF.

This clone was seen once. The chain is built from TRBV28 and TRBJ2-1; 9 positions agree with TRBD2. Germline V gives CDR1 MDHEN, CDR2 SYDVKM. Trimming cost V 7 bases and J 8 bases; bases outside gene matches: 12. CDR3 length equals 15 residues. CDR3 DNA sequence: TGTGCCAGCAATTCTTTGCTAGCGGGGCGGGATGAGCAGTTCTTC. Its translation: CASNSLLAGRDEQFF.

The V call is TRBV11-2, the J call TRBJ2-2, with 8 nucleotides matching TRBD1. With 11 bases clipped from V and 4 bases from J, the junction kept 12 bases outside the gene matches. Germline CDR1 is SGHAT and CDR2 is FQNNGV. This CDR3 is 15 amino acids long. The CDR3 DNA reads as TGTGCCTCCCCAGGGACAGGTCTGGGCACCGGGGAGCTGTTTTTT. The encoded protein is CASPGTGLGTGELFF.

The chain couples TRBV30 to TRBJ2-5, with D unresolved. The CDR3 runs 11 residues. The V end was cut by 1 base, the J end by 4 bases, with 4 bases between. Germline V gene data show CDR1 as GTSNPN and CDR2 as SVGIG (reference sequence). The CDR3 bases are TGTGCCTGGAGTGCCTCAGAGACCCAGTACTTC. Residues: CAWSASETQYF.